This T cell receptor beta chain emerged from a study of early T cells in non-severe SARS-CoV-2 infection. Findings and caveats of the study: Lookups in VDJdb leaned toward anti-spike CD8 responses and missed private and CD4 specificities.

CDR1 is MDHEN, CDR2 SYDVKM, per germline. CDR3 length equals 13 residues. V lost 0 bases and J lost 1, with 1 base in between. Individual cDNA molecules carried attached unique molecular identifiers. TCRdb redid the calling of the 5' RACE reads with MiXCR, one entry per CDR3 protein. Here the sample spans 70,000 to 85,000 distinct CDR3 sequences, approximately 13% being singletons. This clonotype has at least ten counts. Its specificity is unknown. Material for sequencing was whole blood. The sequence was collected from an adult who was a healthcare worker with PCR-confirmed SARS-CoV-2 infection or an uninfected control (not recorded which). The chain links TRBV28 to TRBJ1-5; D not certain. CDR3 nucleotide sequence: TGTGCCAGCAGTTTATGGAGCAATCAGCCCCAGCATTTT. This gives the protein CASSLWSNQPQHF.